The 29 T cell receptor beta chains in this list originate from one sample, sequenced in a study of blood T cell repertoires in COVID-19 (dated by TCRdb to 2020 to 2022). Library preparation was by the immunoSEQ multiplex PCR assay. The table comes from immuneACCESS by way of TCRdb, which keeps in-frame sequences with V and J called. Part of the clones is missing from these tables; in studies checked, under half for an unresolved V gene and the rest for unknown reasons. This sample is represented by approximately 38,000 clones; 75% to 90% of them were singletons. Of the sample, around 8.5% is held by the ten largest clones. The source material was peripheral blood. The receptors stem from a man aged 30 to 39 with active or convalescent COVID-19.

The chain has TRBV12-5 and TRBJ2-1; 7 bases agree with TRBD2. From germline, CDR1 is LGHNT and CDR2 FRNRAP. Losses at the gene ends were 3 bases for V and 6 bases for J; bases not matched to a gene: 14. This CDR3 has 17 residues. This CDR3 reads CASGLWPLGRVSNEQFF. The CDR3 DNA sequence: TGTGCTAGTGGTTTATGGCCCCTTGGGAGGGTAAGCAATGAGCAGTTCTTC.

The table lists this clone with a count of one. The gene calls are TRBV3-1 (or the pseudogene TRBV3-2) and TRBJ2-3; D is perhaps TRBD2 (6 bases). Germline loops: CDR1 LGHDT, CDR2 YNNKEL (reference sequence). Between the trimmed V and J ends, which lost 8 bases and 0 bases, there was a span of 18 bases. This CDR3 has 16 residues. The CDR3 is CASQELGTSSTDTQYF. In DNA form, the CDR3 reads TGTGCCAGCCAAGAACTGGGGACTTCTAGCACAGATACGCAGTATTTT.

V gene TRBV11-2 combines with J gene TRBJ2-4; no definite D call. Looked up from germline, CDR1 is SGHAT and CDR2 is FQNNGV. Deletions cut 2 bases from V and 9 bases from J, with 14 bases between. The CDR3 loop spans 14 amino acids. The CDR3: CASSLRPGIGIQYF. The CDR3 nucleotides are TGTGCCAGCAGCTTAAGGCCAGGAATAGGCATTCAGTACTTC.

The chain carries TRBV5-1 and TRBJ2-2; 11 nucleotides align to TRBD1. V shed 6 bases, J shed 5 bases, and the junction held 9 bases outside the gene matches. Germline V gives CDR1 SGHRS, CDR2 YFSETQ. The CDR3 totals 16 residues. CDR3 sequence reads: CASNLGQGARTGELFF. The DNA of the CDR3 is TGCGCCAGCAACTTAGGACAGGGGGCTCGTACCGGGGAGCTGTTTTTT.

J is TRBJ1-5 and V is TRBV19; no reliable D call. CDR3 length: 15 amino acids. V gave up 0 bases and J gave up 0 bases, with 6 bases separating them. The germline gives CDR1 LNHDA, CDR2 SQIVND (reference sequence). DNA for the CDR3: TGTGCCAGTAGTATAGACGAGTATAGCAATCAGCCCCAGCATTTT. This codes for CASSIDEYSNQPQHF.

V gene TRBV5-4 combines with J gene TRBJ1-1, with a weak D call TRBD1 (6 bases). The ends were cut back, 7 bases at V and 0 bases at J, with 13 bases in the middle. The germline V gene has CDR1 SGHNT and CDR2 YYREEE (reference sequence). The CDR3 is 14 amino acids. The CDR3 spells CASSRQAMNTEAFF. The CDR3 nucleotides are TGTGCCAGCTCCAGACAGGCGATGAACACTGAAGCTTTCTTT.

Only a few counts were recorded for this clone. This chain links TRBV28 with TRBJ1-4; D call uncertain. The germline gives CDR1 MDHEN, CDR2 SYDVKM. CDR3 length: 14 amino acids. V shed 6 bases and J shed 8 bases, with 16 bases lying between them. Written as DNA, the CDR3 is TGTGCCAGCAGACCCTCCCCTGGAGAGGAAAAACTGTTTTTT. Translation gives CASRPSPGEEKLFF. Supplemented by reference TRBV28 and TRBJ1-4, the full variable domain reads DVKVTQSSRYLVKRTGEKVFLECVQDMDHENMFWYRQDPGLGLRLIYFSYDVKMKEKGDIPEGYSVSREKKERFSLILESASTNQTSMYLCASRPSPGEEKLFFGSGTQLSVL.

The gene calls are TRBV2 and TRBJ2-1; D gene uncertain. CDR3 length equals 13 residues. The germline gives CDR1 SNHLY, CDR2 FYNNEI. V was cut by 2 bases and J by 8 bases, with 10 bases left in between. CDR3 DNA: TGTGCCAGCAGTGAAACTCGCCGCGATGAGCAGTTCTTC. Translated, it gives CASSETRRDEQFF.

The chain couples TRBV19 to TRBJ1-5; maybe TRBD1 (6 bases). The germline V gene has CDR1 LNHDA and CDR2 SQIVND (reference sequence). V lost 6 bases and J lost 6, with 18 bases in between. The CDR3 length is 15 residues. The CDR3 region is CASSSARGGSQPQHF. The DNA of the CDR3 is TGTGCCAGTAGCTCGGCCAGGGGAGGGAGTCAGCCCCAGCATTTT.

V is TRBV10-3 and J is TRBJ2-5; 12 bases map to TRBD2. The germline V gene has CDR1 ENHRY and CDR2 SYGVKD. Trimming cost V 8 bases and J 5 bases; bases outside gene matches: 15. The length of the CDR3 is 17 residues. The chain's CDR3 is CAISEVLAGGPRETQYF. The CDR3, as DNA: TGTGCCATCTCGGAGGTGCTAGCGGGAGGGCCGAGGGAGACCCAGTACTTC.

The chain recombines TRBV10-2 with TRBJ1-1; D not certain. CDR3 length equals 13 residues. CDR1 and CDR2 from the germline V gene are WSHSY and SAAADI. V shed 6 bases and J shed 3 bases, with 11 bases lying between them. The CDR3 here is CASRDAGDTEAFF. The CDR3 bases are TGCGCCAGCAGGGACGCCGGGGACACTGAAGCTTTCTTT.

V and J are TRBV19 and TRBJ2-5, with D possibly being TRBD2 (5 bases). This CDR3 comprises 16 residues. Germline values: CDR1 LNHDA, CDR2 SQIVND (reference sequence). Trimming removed 3 bases from V and 1 base from J, with 15 bases in between. The DNA for the CDR3 is TGTGCCAGTAGTATGTTGTCTAGCAAGCGCCAAGAGACCCAGTACTTC. Translating it yields CASSMLSSKRQETQYF.

The V and J genes are TRBV11-2 and TRBJ1-1; 7 bases are shared with TRBD1. With 2 bases clipped from V and 1 base from J, the junction kept 10 bases outside the gene matches. Germline loops: CDR1 SGHAT, CDR2 FQNNGV. The CDR3 is made up of 17 amino acids. CDR3 region: CASSLRGNRGPNTEAFF. Here the CDR3 DNA reads TGTGCCAGCAGCTTAAGGGGGAACAGGGGACCGAACACTGAAGCTTTCTTT.

The genes are TRBV5-4 and TRBJ2-3; 15 bases match TRBD2. This CDR3 is built from 15 residues. Germline V gene sequence: CDR1 SGHNT, CDR2 YYREEE (reference sequence). Trimming removed 5 bases from V and 7 bases from J; junction bases left unmatched: 5. CDR3 in amino acids: CASSQGLAGGNTQYF. For the CDR3, the DNA is TGTGCCAGCAGTCAAGGACTAGCGGGGGGGAATACGCAGTATTTT.

The chain links TRBV2 to TRBJ2-7; no firm D call. Germline V lookup: CDR1 SNHLY, CDR2 FYNNEI. The CDR3 is 11 residues long. Trimming pared 3 bases from V and 4 bases from J, leaving 4 bases between. CDR3 nucleotides: TGTGCCAGCAGTGACAGTTACGAGCAGTACGTC. Amino acid sequence: CASSDSYEQYV.

The rearrangement uses TRBV7-8 and TRBJ2-7, with 11 bases identical to TRBD1. The CDR3 loop spans 16 amino acids. CDR1 is SGHVS, CDR2 FQNEAQ, per germline. Unmatched junction bases numbered 8, after V lost 2 bases and J lost 5 bases. CDR3 protein: CASSLQGQGGYHEQYF. The CDR3 coding sequence is TGTGCCAGCAGCTTACAGGGACAGGGGGGCTACCACGAGCAGTACTTC.

The chain employs TRBV2 and TRBJ1-4; 7 nucleotides line up with TRBD1. The CDR3 length is 12 residues. Trimming removed 6 bases from V and 7 bases from J; junction bases left unmatched: 2. Per the germline V gene, CDR1 is SNHLY and CDR2 is FYNNEI. CDR3 sequence reads: CASRDRTEKLFF. In DNA, the CDR3 is TGTGCCAGCAGGGACAGGACTGAAAAACTGTTTTTT.

This clone has only a few counts. The chain combines TRBV5-5 with TRBJ1-2; 8 positions agree with TRBD1. Germline values: CDR1 SGHKS, CDR2 YYEKEE (reference sequence). The CDR3 runs 15 residues. V dropped 3 bases and J dropped 4; count of bases not matched to a gene: 8. CDR3 protein: CASSSRTGRSYGYTF. The CDR3 DNA sequence: TGTGCCAGCAGCTCACGGACAGGGCGGTCCTATGGCTACACCTTC.

The chain carries TRBV18 and TRBJ1-2; 10 nucleotides align to TRBD1. Germline CDR1 is KGHSH and CDR2 is LQKENI. V shed 0 bases and J 10 bases; nucleotides not matched to a gene: 5. The CDR3 has 14 residues. The CDR3 protein is CASSPPGQGPPYTF. The CDR3 coding sequence is TGTGCCAGCTCACCACCGGGACAGGGGCCCCCCTACACCTTC. Using reference TRBV18 and TRBJ1-2 for the parts outside the CDR3, the full variable domain is NAGVMQNPRHLVRRRGQEARLRCSPMKGHSHVYWYRQLPEEGLKFMVYLQKENIIDESGMPKERFSAEFPKEGPSILRIQQVVRGDSAAYFCASSPPGQGPPYTFGSGTRLTVV.

This clone was seen once. This chain uses TRBV5-4 with TRBJ1-2; TRBD1 agrees at 7 bases. V was pared by 0 bases and J by 7 bases, with 6 bases of the junction left unmatched. The CDR3 has 14 residues. CDR1 and CDR2 from the germline V gene are SGHNT and YYREEE (reference sequence). In DNA, the CDR3 is TGTGCCAGCAGCTTGGGGCAGGGGGAGACTGGCTACACCTTC. Its translation: CASSLGQGETGYTF.

The chain combines TRBV9 with TRBJ2-4; tentatively, D is TRBD1 (6 bases). Germline CDR1 is SGDLS and CDR2 is YYNGEE. The V end lost 3 bases, the J end lost 0 bases, and 13 bases lay between the germline ends. This CDR3 is 16 amino acids long. CDR3 sequence (DNA): TGTGCCAGCAGCGCAGCACAGGGATCAGCCAAAAACATTCAGTACTTC. It is translated as CASSAAQGSAKNIQYF.

This chain links TRBV20-1 with TRBJ1-2; D is undetermined. Germline V gene data show CDR1 as DFQATT and CDR2 as SNEGSKA (reference sequence). Between the trimmed V and J ends, which lost 3 bases and 8 bases, there was a span of 10 bases. The CDR3 extends over 11 amino acids. In DNA, the CDR3 is TGCAGTGCTAGGAGAACGCCCGGCTACACCTTC. Amino acids: CSARRTPGYTF.

This rearrangement joins TRBV7-3 to TRBJ2-1, with 15 bases fitting TRBD2. CDR1 is SGHTA, CDR2 FQGTGA, per germline. With V trimmed by 3 bases and J by 8 bases, 14 bases remained unmatched. The CDR3 is 19 residues long. CDR3 region: CASSFPGRRGLAGGDEQFF. The CDR3 bases are TGTGCCAGCAGCTTTCCGGGACGGAGAGGACTAGCGGGAGGGGATGAGCAGTTCTTC.

The rearrangement links TRBV19 to TRBJ1-5; 10 bases are shared with TRBD1. Germline CDR1 is LNHDA and CDR2 is SQIVND (reference sequence). The CDR3 runs to 14 residues. V shed 9 bases and J 6 bases; nucleotides not matched to a gene: 8. CDR3 loop: CARHRGTGAQPQHF. The CDR3, as DNA: TGTGCCAGACATAGAGGGACAGGGGCTCAGCCCCAGCATTTT.

V gene TRBV5-1 combines with J gene TRBJ2-5, with TRBD1 identical over 9 bases. This CDR3 comprises 15 residues. The V and J ends lost 3 bases and 4 bases, in that order; junction bases with no gene match: 7. CDR1 is SGHRS and CDR2 is YFSETQ in the germline V gene. The CDR3 reads CASSSWDRVAETQYF. CDR3 sequence (DNA): TGCGCCAGCAGCTCCTGGGACAGGGTGGCAGAGACCCAGTACTTC.

The CDR3 loop reads CASSLWGRQGLDNEQFF. The DNA of the CDR3 is TGTGCCAGCAGCCTCTGGGGTCGCCAGGGTCTGGACAATGAGCAGTTCTTC. The rearrangement links TRBV5-8 to TRBJ2-1, with a weak D call TRBD1 (5 bases). The V end was cut by 4 bases, the J end by 5 bases, with 22 bases between. The V gene's germline CDR1 is SGHTS and CDR2 YDEGEE. This CDR3 comprises 17 residues.

This clone was detected only a few times. This chain joins TRBV10-3 and TRBJ1-6; no definite D call. Germline CDR1 ENHRY, CDR2 SYGVKD. Trimming took 2 bases from V and 7 from J, leaving 12 bases between them. The CDR3 sequence is 15 residues long. CDR3 coding DNA: TGTGCCATCAGTGAGCCCAGGATGAGCAATTCACCCCTCCACTTT. This sequence encodes CAISEPRMSNSPLHF.

This chain uses TRBV27 with TRBJ1-6, with 7 bases fitting TRBD1. Germline-derived CDR1 and CDR2 are MNHEY and SMNVEV (reference sequence). The CDR3 has 14 residues. J lost 8 bases, V lost 8 bases, and 9 bases had no gene match. CDR3 protein: CASSSGTADSPLHF. Written as DNA, the CDR3 is TGTGCCAGCTCCTCCGGGACAGCTGATTCACCCCTCCACTTT.

The chain combines TRBV27 with TRBJ1-1; D might be TRBD1 (5 bases). Germline V gene sequence: CDR1 MNHEY, CDR2 SMNVEV (reference sequence). CDR3 length equals 13 residues. V lost 2 bases to trimming and J lost 5 bases, with 9 bases between them. This CDR3 is CASSLQGWTEAFF. In DNA, the CDR3 is TGTGCCAGCAGTTTACAGGGATGGACTGAAGCTTTCTTT.